This T cell receptor (beta chain) was sequenced for a study of blood T cell repertoires in COVID-19. Study context: Italy, Spain and the United States were the sources of the convalescent and acute COVID-19 samples.

Per the original data handling: The assay estimated nucleated cells by amplifying reference gene primers. Assay: immunoSEQ multiplex PCR; the TCRdb copy retains only in-frame clones and omits some. That table furnishes V, J and clone size, whereas the DNA furnished D and trimming. The sample lists a few hundred thousand clones; 89% were seen once. Participant-given clinical history determined each cohort assignment. Sequencing used PBMCs or T cells enriched from blood (not recorded which). The receptor's source is a woman aged 25 to 45 who had recovered from COVID-19.

The CDR3 loop is CASIGGTVNQPQHF. CDR3 coding DNA: TGTGCCAGCATCGGAGGGACAGTAAATCAGCCCCAGCATTTT. This chain links TRBV28 with TRBJ1-5, with 7 bases identical to TRBD1. The CDR3 consists of 14 residues. V shed 7 bases, J shed 4 bases, and the junction held 7 bases outside the gene matches. Germline V gene data show CDR1 as MDHEN and CDR2 as SYDVKM.